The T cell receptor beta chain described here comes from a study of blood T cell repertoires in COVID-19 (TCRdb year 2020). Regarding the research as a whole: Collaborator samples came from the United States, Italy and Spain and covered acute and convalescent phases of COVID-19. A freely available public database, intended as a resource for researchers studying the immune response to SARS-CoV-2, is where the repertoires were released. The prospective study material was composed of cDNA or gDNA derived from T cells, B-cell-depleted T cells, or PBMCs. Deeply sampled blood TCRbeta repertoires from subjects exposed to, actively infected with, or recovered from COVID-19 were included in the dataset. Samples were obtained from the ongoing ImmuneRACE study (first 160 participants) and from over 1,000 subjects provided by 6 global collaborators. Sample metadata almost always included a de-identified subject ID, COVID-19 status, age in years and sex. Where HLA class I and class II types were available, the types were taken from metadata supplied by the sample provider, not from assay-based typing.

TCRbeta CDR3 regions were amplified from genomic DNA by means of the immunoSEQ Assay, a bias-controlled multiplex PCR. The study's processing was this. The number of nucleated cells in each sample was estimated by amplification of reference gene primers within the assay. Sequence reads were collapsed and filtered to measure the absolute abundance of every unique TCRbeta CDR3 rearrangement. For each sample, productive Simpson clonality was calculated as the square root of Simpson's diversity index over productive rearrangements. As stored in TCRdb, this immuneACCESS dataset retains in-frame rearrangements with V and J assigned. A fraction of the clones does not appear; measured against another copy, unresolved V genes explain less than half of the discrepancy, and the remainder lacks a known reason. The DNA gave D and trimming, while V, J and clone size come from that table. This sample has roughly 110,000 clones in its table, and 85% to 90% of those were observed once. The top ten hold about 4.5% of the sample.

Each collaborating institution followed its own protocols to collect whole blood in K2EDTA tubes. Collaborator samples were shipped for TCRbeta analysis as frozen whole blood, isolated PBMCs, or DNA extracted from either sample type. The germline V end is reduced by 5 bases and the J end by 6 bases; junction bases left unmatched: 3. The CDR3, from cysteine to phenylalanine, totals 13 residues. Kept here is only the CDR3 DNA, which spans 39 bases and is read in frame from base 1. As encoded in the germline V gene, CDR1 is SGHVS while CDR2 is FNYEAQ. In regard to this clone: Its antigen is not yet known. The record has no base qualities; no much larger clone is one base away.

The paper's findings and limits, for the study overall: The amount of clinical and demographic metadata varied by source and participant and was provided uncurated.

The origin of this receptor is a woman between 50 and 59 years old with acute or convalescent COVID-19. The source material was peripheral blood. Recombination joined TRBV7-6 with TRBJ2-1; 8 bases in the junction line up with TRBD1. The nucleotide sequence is TGTGCCAGCAGCCGAGGACAGGGCAATGAGCAGTTCTTC. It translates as CASSRGQGNEQFF.